The source of this T cell receptor beta chain is a study of blood T cell repertoires in COVID-19. Study as a whole: Some COVID-19 samples were acute and others convalescent; all came from the United States, Italy and Spain. Sources were T cells, B-cell-depleted T cells, or PBMCs; the material itself was cDNA or gDNA.

In the study's own analysis: Amplification from reference gene primers served as the basis for estimated nucleated cell counts. Only in-frame clones appear in the TCRdb table, and some are missing; sequencing was by immunoSEQ multiplex PCR. Clone size and V and J calls were adopted from that table, with D and trimming inferred from the DNA. This sample has 80,000 or so clones; about nine tenths occur once, and the top ten carry more than 2%. This clone was detected once. The length of the CDR3 is 15 residues. The V gene end was trimmed by 0 bases and the J gene end by 5 bases; junction bases not matched to a gene: 4. Germline V CDR1 and CDR2: SGHRS, YFSETQ.

Input material: peripheral blood. The clonotype comes from a man in his fifties or sixties with acute or convalescent COVID-19. This chain connects TRBV5-1 to TRBJ2-2; 7 bases map to TRBD2. This chain's CDR3 is CASSLERLATGELFF. The CDR3 DNA reads TGCGCCAGCAGCTTGGAGAGACTAGCTACCGGGGAGCTGTTTTTT.